The present T cell receptor (beta chain) was sequenced within a study of circulating and synovial CD4+ cells in juvenile arthritis. As for this clone: The antigen remains undetermined. This CDR3 is also generated by other DNA sequences in the sample.

The table came from immunoSEQ multiplex PCR; TCRdb's copy has only in-frame clones and leaves some out. The data show 30,000 to 40,000 clones, roughly 94% seen once. Regarding the study as a whole: Some such blood samples were as oligoclonal as synovium. These blood cells shared more CDR3 sequences with synovium than bulk blood.

Germline CDR1 and CDR2: SNHLY and FYNNEI. The V gene lost 6 bases and the J gene lost 0 bases, with 9 bases spanning the gap. The CDR3 contains 14 residues. The receptor was derived from a human donor with juvenile idiopathic arthritis. This chain links TRBV2 with TRBJ2-4; TRBD2 might be the D (6 bases). The sample consisted of CD4+ T cells from blood. CDR3 bases: TGTGCCAGCAGGCGGGGCCTAGCCAAAAACATTCAGTACTTC. It is translated as CASRRGLAKNIQYF.